This TCR beta chain was captured in a study of blood T cell repertoires in COVID-19. Study details: From the United States, Italy and Spain came samples of acute and convalescent COVID-19.

The germline gives CDR1 SGHTA, CDR2 FQGNSA. V was clipped by 1 base and J by 4 bases, with 10 bases between them. This CDR3 spans 14 amino acids. Repertoires were generated with immunoSEQ multiplex PCR, while TCRdb's copy carries only in-frame clones and drops some. The data hold 330,000 or so clones, with more than 90% observed a single time. The clonotype comes from a woman in her thirties who had recovered from COVID-19. The sequenced sample consisted of PBMCs or T cells enriched from blood (not recorded which). The genes are TRBV7-2 and TRBJ1-2; D may be TRBD1 (5 bases). The CDR3 DNA sequence: TGTGCCAGCAGCTTAGGTGGCGGGGGCTATGGCTACACCTTC. It specifies CASSLGGGGYGYTF.